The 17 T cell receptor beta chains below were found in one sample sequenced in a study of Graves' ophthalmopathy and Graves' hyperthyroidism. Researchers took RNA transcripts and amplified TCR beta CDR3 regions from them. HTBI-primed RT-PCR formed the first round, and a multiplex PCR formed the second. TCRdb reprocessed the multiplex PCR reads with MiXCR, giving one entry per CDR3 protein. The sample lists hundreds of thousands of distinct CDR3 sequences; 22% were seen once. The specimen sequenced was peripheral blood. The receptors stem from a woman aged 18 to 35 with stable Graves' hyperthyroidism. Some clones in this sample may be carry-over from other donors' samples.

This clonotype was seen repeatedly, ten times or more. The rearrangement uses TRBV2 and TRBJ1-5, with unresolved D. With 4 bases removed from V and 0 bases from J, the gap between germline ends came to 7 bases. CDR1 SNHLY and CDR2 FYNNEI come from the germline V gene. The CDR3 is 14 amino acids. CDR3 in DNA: TGTGCCAGCAGTGCGGTGGGTAGCAATCAGCCCCAGCATTTT. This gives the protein CASSAVGSNQPQHF.

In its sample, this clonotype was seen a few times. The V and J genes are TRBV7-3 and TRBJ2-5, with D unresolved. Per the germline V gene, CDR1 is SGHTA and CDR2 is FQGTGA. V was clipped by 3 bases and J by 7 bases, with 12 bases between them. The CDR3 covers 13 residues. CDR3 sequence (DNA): TGTGCCAGCAGCTTCGCCAGGTCAGGGACCCAGTACTTC. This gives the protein CASSFARSGTQYF. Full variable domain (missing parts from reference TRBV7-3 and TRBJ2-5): GAGVSQTPSNKVTEKGKYVELRCDPISGHTALYWYRQSLGQGPEFLIYFQGTGAADDSGLPNDRFFAVRPEGSVSTLKIQRTERGDSAVYLCASSFARSGTQYFGPGTRLLVL.

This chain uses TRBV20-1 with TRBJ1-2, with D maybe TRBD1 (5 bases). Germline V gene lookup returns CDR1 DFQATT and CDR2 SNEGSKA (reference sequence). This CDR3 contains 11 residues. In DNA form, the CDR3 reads TGCATCTCCCCAGGGTACTATGGCTACACCTTC. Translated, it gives CISPGYYGYTF.

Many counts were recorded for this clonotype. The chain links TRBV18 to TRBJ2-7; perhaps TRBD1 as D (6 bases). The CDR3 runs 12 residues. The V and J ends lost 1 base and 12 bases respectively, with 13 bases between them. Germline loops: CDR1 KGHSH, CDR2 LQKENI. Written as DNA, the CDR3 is TGTGCCAGCTCACCACTCACAGGGTTTCCGTACTTC. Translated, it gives CASSPLTGFPYF.

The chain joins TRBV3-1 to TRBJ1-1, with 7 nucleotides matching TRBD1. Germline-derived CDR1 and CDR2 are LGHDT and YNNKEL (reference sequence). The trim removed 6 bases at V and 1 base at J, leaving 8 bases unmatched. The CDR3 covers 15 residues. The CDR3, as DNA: TGTGCCAGCAGTCCTCCGGGGACAGCGAACACTGAAGCTTTCTTT. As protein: CASSPPGTANTEAFF.

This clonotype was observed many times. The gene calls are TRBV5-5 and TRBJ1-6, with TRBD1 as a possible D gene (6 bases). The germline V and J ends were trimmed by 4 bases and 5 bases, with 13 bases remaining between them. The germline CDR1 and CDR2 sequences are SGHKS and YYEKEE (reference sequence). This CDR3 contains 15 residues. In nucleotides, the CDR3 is TGTGCCAGCAGCGCGATACGACAGGATAATTCACCCCTCCACTTT. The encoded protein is CASSAIRQDNSPLHF. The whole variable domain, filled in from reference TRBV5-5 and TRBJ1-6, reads DAGVTQSPTHLIKTRGQQVTLRCSPISGHKSVSWYQQVLGQGPQFIFQYYEKEERGRGNFPDRFSARQFPNYSSELNVNALLLGDSALYLCASSAIRQDNSPLHFGNGTRLTVT.

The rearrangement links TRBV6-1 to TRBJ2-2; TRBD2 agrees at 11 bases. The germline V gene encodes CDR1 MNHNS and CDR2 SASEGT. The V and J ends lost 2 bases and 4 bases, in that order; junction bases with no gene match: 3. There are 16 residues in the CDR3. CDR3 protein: CASSELAGGPTGELFF. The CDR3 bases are TGTGCCAGCAGTGAATTAGCGGGAGGGCCCACCGGGGAGCTGTTTTTT.

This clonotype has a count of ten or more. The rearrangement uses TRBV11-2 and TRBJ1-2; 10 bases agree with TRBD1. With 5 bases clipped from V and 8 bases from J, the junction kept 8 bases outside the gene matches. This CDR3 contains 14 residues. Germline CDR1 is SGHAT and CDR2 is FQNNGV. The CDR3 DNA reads TGTGCCAGCAGCGGAGACGACAGGGGGCGAGGCTACACCTTC. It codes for CASSGDDRGRGYTF.

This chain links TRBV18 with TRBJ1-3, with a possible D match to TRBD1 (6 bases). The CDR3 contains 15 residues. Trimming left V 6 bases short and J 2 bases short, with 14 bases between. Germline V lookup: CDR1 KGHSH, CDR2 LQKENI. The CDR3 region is CASSPVDSPGNTIYF. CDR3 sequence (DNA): TGTGCCAGCTCTCCAGTGGACAGCCCTGGAAACACCATATATTTT.

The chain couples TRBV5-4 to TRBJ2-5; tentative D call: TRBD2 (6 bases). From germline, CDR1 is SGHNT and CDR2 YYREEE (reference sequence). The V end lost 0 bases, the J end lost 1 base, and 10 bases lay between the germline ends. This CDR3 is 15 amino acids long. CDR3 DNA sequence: TGTGCCAGCAGCTTGGCCGGGACTTCCCAAGAGACCCAGTACTTC. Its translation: CASSLAGTSQETQYF.

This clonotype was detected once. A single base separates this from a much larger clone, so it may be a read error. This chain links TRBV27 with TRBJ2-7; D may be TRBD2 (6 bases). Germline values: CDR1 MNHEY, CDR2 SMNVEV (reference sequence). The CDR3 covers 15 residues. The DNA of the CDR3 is TGTGCCAGCAGTTTATCGGGACTCCGCCTCTACGAGCATTACTTC. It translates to CASSLSGLRLYEHYF.

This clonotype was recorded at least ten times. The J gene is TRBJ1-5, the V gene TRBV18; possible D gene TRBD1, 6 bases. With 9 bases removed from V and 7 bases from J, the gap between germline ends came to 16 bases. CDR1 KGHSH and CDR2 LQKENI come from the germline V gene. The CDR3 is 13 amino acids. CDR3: CASSRGGDQPQHF. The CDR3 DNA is TGTGCCAGTAGTCGAGGGGGAGACCAGCCCCAGCATTTT.

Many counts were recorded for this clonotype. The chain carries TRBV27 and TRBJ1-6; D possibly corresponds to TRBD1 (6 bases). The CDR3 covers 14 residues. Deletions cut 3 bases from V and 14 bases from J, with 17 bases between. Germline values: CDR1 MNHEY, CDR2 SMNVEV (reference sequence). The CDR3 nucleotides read TGTGCCAGCAGTTTGGCATGGCAGGGGAGGACCCTCCACTTT. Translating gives CASSLAWQGRTLHF.

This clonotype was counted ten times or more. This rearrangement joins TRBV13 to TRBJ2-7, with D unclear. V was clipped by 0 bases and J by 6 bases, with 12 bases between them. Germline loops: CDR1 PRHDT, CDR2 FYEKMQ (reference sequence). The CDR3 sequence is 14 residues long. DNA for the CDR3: TGTGCCAGCAGCTTAGGGGTTGGGGTGGGCGAGCAGTACTTC. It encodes CASSLGVGVGEQYF.

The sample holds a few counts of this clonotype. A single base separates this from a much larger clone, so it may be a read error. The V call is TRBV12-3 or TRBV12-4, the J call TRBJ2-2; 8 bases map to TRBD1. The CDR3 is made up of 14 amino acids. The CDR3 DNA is TGTACCAGCTCTCGGGACAGGAACGCCGGGGAGCTGTTTTTT. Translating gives CTSSRDRNAGELFF.

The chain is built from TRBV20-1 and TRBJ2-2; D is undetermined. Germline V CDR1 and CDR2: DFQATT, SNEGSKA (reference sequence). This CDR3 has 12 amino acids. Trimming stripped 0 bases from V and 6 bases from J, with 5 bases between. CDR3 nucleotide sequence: TGCAGTGCTAGAGAGGTACCCGGGGAGCTGTTTTTT. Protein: CSAREVPGELFF.

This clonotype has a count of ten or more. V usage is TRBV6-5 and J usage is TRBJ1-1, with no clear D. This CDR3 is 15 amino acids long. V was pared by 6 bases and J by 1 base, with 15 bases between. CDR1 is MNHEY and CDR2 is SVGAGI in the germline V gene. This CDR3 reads CASRGLAAANTEAFF. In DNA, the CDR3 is TGTGCCAGCAGGGGGTTGGCGGCAGCGAACACTGAAGCTTTCTTT.